Shown below are 16 T cell receptor beta chains from a single sample sequenced in a study of blood T cell repertoires in COVID-19. Some clones are missing from TCRdb's copy, which holds only in-frame ones; the method was immunoSEQ multiplex PCR. The top ten clones hold under 8.5% of a sample with 350,000 to 400,000 clones, approximately 86% of them seen once. The sample was peripheral blood. Every receptor here comes from a woman aged 55 to 70 with COVID-19, enrolled during active disease.

This chain connects TRBV6-5 to TRBJ1-2; 9 positions match TRBD1. Germline V gene data show CDR1 as MNHEY and CDR2 as SVGAGI. This CDR3 region has 15 residues. V lost 2 bases to trimming and J lost 1 base; unmatched junction nucleotides: 2. The CDR3 sequence: CASSYEGQGNYGYTF. The DNA of the CDR3 is TGTGCCAGCAGTTACGAGGGACAGGGTAACTATGGCTACACCTTC.

V gene TRBV15 combines with J gene TRBJ1-1; D gene uncertain. CDR1 and CDR2 (germline): LNHNV, YYDKDF (reference sequence). With 3 bases removed from V and 0 bases from J, the gap between germline ends came to 17 bases. This CDR3 contains 17 residues. The chain's CDR3 is CATSSPSWASMNTEAFF. The DNA for the CDR3 is TGTGCCACCAGCAGCCCCTCTTGGGCATCGATGAACACTGAAGCTTTCTTT.

The chain carries TRBV6-5 and TRBJ2-7, with 9 bases lining up with TRBD1. The CDR3 covers 15 residues. Unmatched junction bases numbered 12, after V lost 8 bases and J lost 4 bases. Germline values: CDR1 MNHEY, CDR2 SVGAGI. The CDR3 loop is CASRPSTGGLYEQYF. As DNA, the CDR3 is TGTGCCAGCCGCCCTTCGACAGGGGGGCTTTACGAGCAGTACTTC.

The DNA of the CDR3 is TGTGCCAGCAGCTTTAGCGGGGGGGCGGGAAATGAGCAGTTCTTC. It yields the protein CASSFSGGAGNEQFF. The rearrangement uses TRBV7-6 and TRBJ2-1, with 11 bases matching TRBD2. With 3 bases clipped from V and 7 bases from J, the junction kept 5 bases outside the gene matches. Germline V gives CDR1 SGHVS, CDR2 FNYEAQ. The CDR3 loop spans 15 amino acids.

This clone was observed once. V is TRBV10-3 and J is TRBJ2-7; no reliable D call. The CDR3 covers 15 residues. V lost 3 bases and J lost 1, with 13 bases in between. Germline V gives CDR1 ENHRY, CDR2 SYGVKD. The CDR3 nucleotides read TGTGCCATCAGTGACCCAGGCCTTCTTTCCTACGAGCAGTACTTC. It encodes CAISDPGLLSYEQYF.

This chain joins TRBV6-2 or TRBV6-3 and TRBJ2-7; D gene uncertain. The CDR3 length is 15 residues. Germline CDR1 MNHEY, CDR2 SVGEGT. V lost 2 bases, J lost 3 bases, and 14 bases lay in between. Written as DNA, the CDR3 is TGTGCCAGCAGTTACGATCCTGCAGGCAGCTACGAGCAGTACTTC. This encodes CASSYDPAGSYEQYF.

The chain links TRBV7-9 to TRBJ1-1; no clear D. The CDR3 runs 16 residues. The germline V and J ends were trimmed by 2 bases and 6 bases, with 19 bases remaining between them. From germline, CDR1 is SEHNR and CDR2 FQNEAQ (reference sequence). CDR3 sequence reads: CASSLWPGVIGPEAFF. CDR3 nucleotide sequence: TGTGCCAGCAGCTTATGGCCCGGGGTTATAGGGCCTGAAGCTTTCTTT. Drawing the rest from reference TRBV7-9 and TRBJ1-1, the complete variable domain is DTGVSQNPRHKITKRGQNVTFRCDPISEHNRLYWYRQTLGQGPEFLTYFQNEAQLEKSRLLSDRFSAERPKGSFSTLEIQRTEQGDSAMYLCASSLWPGVIGPEAFFGQGTRLTVV.

The chain combines TRBV29-1 with TRBJ2-3; no clear D gene. Per the germline V gene, CDR1 is SQVTM and CDR2 is ANQGSEA. The CDR3 is made up of 10 amino acids. Trimming stripped 8 bases from V and 4 bases from J, with 7 bases between. The CDR3 DNA sequence: TGCAGCTCCCAGTCAGATACGCAGTATTTT. Its translation: CSSQSDTQYF.

This chain joins TRBV2 and TRBJ2-7; the D gene is possibly TRBD1 (5 bases). From germline, CDR1 is SNHLY and CDR2 FYNNEI. The V end lost 6 bases, the J end lost 6 bases, and 21 bases lay between the germline ends. CDR3 length: 15 residues. As DNA, the CDR3 is TGTGCCAGCAGGCAATGGGGCAGGCCGAGAGGCGAGCAGTACTTC. It encodes CASRQWGRPRGEQYF.

The rearrangement links TRBV9 to TRBJ2-7; D is perhaps TRBD1 (6 bases). This CDR3 contains 14 residues. The germline V and J ends were trimmed by 1 base and 5 bases, with 13 bases remaining between them. Germline V gene sequence: CDR1 SGDLS, CDR2 YYNGEE. The CDR3 DNA sequence: TGTGCCAGCAGCGTAAGGGACATTCCCCACGAGCAGTACTTC. It codes for CASSVRDIPHEQYF.

CDR3 nucleotides: TGTGCCTGGACCCGACAGGGGGGCTATGGCTACACCTTC. It yields the protein CAWTRQGGYGYTF. This sequence joins TRBV30 and TRBJ1-2; TRBD1 matches 9 bases. The CDR3 consists of 13 residues. CDR1 and CDR2 (germline): GTSNPN, SVGIG (reference sequence). J gave up 4 bases and V 4 bases, and 4 bases lay outside the gene matches. The whole variable domain, filled in from reference TRBV30 and TRBJ1-2, reads SQTIHQWPATLVQPVGSPLSLECTVEGTSNPNLYWYRQAAGRGLQLLFYSVGIGQISSEVPQNLSASRPQDRQFILSSKKLLLSDSGFYLCAWTRQGGYGYTFGSGTRLTVV.

The CDR3 spells CATSRDLVWETQYF. CDR3 DNA sequence: TGTGCCACCAGCAGAGATCTAGTGTGGGAGACCCAGTACTTC. J is TRBJ2-5 and V is TRBV15; D gene unclear. Germline CDR1 and CDR2: LNHNV and YYDKDF (reference sequence). The CDR3 runs 14 residues. V lost 0 bases and J 5 bases, leaving 10 bases between the germline ends. The complete variable domain, with remaining parts taken from reference TRBV15 and TRBJ2-5, reads DAMVIQNPRYQVTQFGKPVTLSCSQTLNHNVMYWYQQKSSQAPKLLFHYYDKDFNNEADTPDNFQSRRPNTSFCFLDIRSPGLGDTAMYLCATSRDLVWETQYFGPGTRLLVL.

The CDR3, as DNA: TGCGCCAGCCAGGGTGTAGGGGCCACTGAAGCTTTCTTT. Residues: CASQGVGATEAFF. This sequence joins TRBV10-2 and TRBJ1-1, with D perhaps matching TRBD1 (5 bases). Germline V gene data show CDR1 as WSHSY and CDR2 as SAAADI. The CDR3 runs 13 residues. Trimming left V 8 bases short and J 4 bases short, with 14 bases between.

In its sample, this clone was seen once. This chain links TRBV3-1 (or the pseudogene TRBV3-2) with TRBJ2-1; 9 bases are a match to TRBD2. The CDR3 is 16 amino acids. CDR1 is LGHDT, CDR2 YNNKEL, per germline (reference sequence). Trimming at V came to 4 bases and at J to 4 bases, leaving 8 bases not matched to a gene. The CDR3 coding sequence is TGTGCCAGCAGCCCTACGGCGCGGGGGGGGTACAATGAGCAGTTCTTC. Translating gives CASSPTARGGYNEQFF.

The chain combines TRBV18 with TRBJ1-2; TRBD1 matches 10 bases. With 6 bases clipped from V and 4 bases from J, the junction kept 5 bases outside the gene matches. Per the germline V gene, CDR1 is KGHSH and CDR2 is LQKENI. The CDR3 extends over 14 amino acids. CDR3 DNA sequence: TGTGCCAGCTCCGGGACAGGGGCCACCTATGGCTACACCTTC. The encoded protein is CASSGTGATYGYTF.

The V and J genes are TRBV27 and TRBJ2-3, with 8 bases fitting TRBD2. CDR3 size: 15 residues. J was trimmed by 1 base and V by 3 bases; bases with no gene match: 3. The germline gives CDR1 MNHEY, CDR2 SMNVEV (reference sequence). Here the CDR3 reads CASSFPAGGTDTQYF. DNA for the CDR3: TGTGCCAGCAGTTTCCCAGCGGGGGGCACAGATACGCAGTATTTT.